This T cell receptor (beta chain) was retrieved from a study of cytomegalovirus exposure and HLA in healthy donors. PCR was performed using 60 Vbeta and 13 Jbeta primers. Some clones are missing from TCRdb's copy, which holds only in-frame ones; the method was immunoSEQ multiplex PCR. The sample includes about 180,000 clones, 65% to 85% of them seen just once. Study conclusions and caveats: Despite most TCR sequences being rare, some public TCRs occurred in many donors. TCR beta V- and J-gene trimming was later associated with a missense DCLRE1C variant.

A note on this clone: Its antigen is as yet unknown.

After removal of 5 bases from V and 2 bases from J, the junction contained 7 bases not matched to a gene. Germline V gene data show CDR1 as LNHNV and CDR2 as YYDKDF (reference sequence). This CDR3 has 16 amino acids. The sequence was collected from a man aged 55 to 70 in good health and CMV-seronegative. The chain has TRBV15 and TRBJ2-5; 11 bases are shared with TRBD1. The sample comprised PBMCs. CDR3 in DNA: TGTGCCACCAGCGGGGGGGACAGGGGGGTTCAAGAGACCCAGTACTTC. Translating it yields CATSGGDRGVQETQYF. Drawing the rest from reference TRBV15 and TRBJ2-5, the complete variable domain is DAMVIQNPRYQVTQFGKPVTLSCSQTLNHNVMYWYQQKSSQAPKLLFHYYDKDFNNEADTPDNFQSRRPNTSFCFLDIRSPGLGDTAMYLCATSGGDRGVQETQYFGPGTRLLVL.